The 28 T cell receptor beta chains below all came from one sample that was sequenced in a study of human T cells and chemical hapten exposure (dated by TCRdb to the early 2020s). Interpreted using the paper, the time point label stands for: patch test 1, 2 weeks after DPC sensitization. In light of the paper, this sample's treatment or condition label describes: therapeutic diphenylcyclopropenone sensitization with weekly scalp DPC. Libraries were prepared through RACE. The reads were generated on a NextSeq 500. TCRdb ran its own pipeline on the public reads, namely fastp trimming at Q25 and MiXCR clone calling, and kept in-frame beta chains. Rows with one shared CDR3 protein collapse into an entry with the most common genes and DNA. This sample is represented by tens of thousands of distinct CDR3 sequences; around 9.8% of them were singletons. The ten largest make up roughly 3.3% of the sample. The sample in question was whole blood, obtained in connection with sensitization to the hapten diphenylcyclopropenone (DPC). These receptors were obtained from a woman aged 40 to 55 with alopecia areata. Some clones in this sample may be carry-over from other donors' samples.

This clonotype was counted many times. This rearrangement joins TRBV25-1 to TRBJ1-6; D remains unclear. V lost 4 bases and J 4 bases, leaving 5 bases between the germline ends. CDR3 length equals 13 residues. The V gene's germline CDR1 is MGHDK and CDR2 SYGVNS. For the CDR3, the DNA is TGTGCCAGCAGTGGAGATTATAATTCACCCCTCCACTTT. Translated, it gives CASSGDYNSPLHF.

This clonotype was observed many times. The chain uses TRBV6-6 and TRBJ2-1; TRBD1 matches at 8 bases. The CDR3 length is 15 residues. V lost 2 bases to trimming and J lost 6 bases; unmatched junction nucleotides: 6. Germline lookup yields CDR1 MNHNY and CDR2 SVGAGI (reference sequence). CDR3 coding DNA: TGTGCCAGCAGTTACCCACAGGGGGTGGGCAATGAGCAGTTCTTC. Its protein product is CASSYPQGVGNEQFF.

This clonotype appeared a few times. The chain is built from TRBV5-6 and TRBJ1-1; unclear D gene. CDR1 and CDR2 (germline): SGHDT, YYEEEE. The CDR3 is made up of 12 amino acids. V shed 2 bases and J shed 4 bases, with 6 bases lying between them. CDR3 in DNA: TGTGCCAGCAGCTTTTTGGGCACTGAAGCTTTCTTT. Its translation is CASSFLGTEAFF.

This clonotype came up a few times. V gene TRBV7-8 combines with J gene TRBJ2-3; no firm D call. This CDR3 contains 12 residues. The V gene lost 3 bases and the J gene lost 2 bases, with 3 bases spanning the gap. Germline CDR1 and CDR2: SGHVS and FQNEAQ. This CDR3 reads CASSFYTDTQYF. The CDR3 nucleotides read TGTGCCAGCAGCTTCTACACAGATACGCAGTATTTT.

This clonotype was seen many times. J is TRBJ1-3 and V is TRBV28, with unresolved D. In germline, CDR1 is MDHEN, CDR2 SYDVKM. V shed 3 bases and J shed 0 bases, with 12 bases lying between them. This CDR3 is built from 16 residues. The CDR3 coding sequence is TGTGCCAGCAGTTTGGGGAGGGAGCCCTCTGGAAACACCATATATTTT. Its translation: CASSLGREPSGNTIYF.

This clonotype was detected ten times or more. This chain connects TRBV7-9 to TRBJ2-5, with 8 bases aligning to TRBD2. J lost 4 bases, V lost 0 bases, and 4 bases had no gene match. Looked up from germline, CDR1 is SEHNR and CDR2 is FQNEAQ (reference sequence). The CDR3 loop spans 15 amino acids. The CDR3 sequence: CASSLAGGGRETQYF. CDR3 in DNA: TGTGCCAGCAGCTTAGCTGGCGGGGGGCGAGAGACCCAGTACTTC.

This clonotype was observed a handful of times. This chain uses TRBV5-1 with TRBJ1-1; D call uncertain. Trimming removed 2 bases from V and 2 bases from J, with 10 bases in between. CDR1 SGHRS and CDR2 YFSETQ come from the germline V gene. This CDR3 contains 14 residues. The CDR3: CASSLSGANTEAFF. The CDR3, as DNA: TGCGCCAGCAGCTTATCGGGCGCAAACACTGAAGCTTTCTTT.

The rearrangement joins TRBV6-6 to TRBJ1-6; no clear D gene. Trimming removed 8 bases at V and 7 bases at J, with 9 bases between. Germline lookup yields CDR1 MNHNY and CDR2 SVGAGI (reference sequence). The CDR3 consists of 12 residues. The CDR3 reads CASRNNNSPLHF. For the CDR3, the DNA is TGTGCCAGCCGGAACAACAATTCACCCCTCCACTTT.

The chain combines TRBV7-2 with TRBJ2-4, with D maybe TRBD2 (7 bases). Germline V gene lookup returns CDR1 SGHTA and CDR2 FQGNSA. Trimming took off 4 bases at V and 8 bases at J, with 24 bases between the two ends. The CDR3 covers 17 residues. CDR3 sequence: CASSSPRRLRGGDIQYF. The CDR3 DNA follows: TGTGCCAGCAGCTCCCCCCGCCGCCTCAGGGGAGGGGACATTCAGTACTTC.

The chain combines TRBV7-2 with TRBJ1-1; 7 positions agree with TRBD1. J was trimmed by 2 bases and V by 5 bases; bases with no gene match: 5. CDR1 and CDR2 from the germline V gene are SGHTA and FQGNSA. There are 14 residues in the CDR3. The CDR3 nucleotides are TGTGCCAGCAGCCCGGGACAGATTAACACTGAAGCTTTCTTT. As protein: CASSPGQINTEAFF.

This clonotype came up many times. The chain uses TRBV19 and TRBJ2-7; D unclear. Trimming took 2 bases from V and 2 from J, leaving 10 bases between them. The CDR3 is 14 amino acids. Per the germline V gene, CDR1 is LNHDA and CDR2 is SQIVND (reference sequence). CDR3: CASSIREQTYEQYF. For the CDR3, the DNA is TGTGCCAGTAGTATAAGGGAACAGACCTACGAGCAGTACTTC.

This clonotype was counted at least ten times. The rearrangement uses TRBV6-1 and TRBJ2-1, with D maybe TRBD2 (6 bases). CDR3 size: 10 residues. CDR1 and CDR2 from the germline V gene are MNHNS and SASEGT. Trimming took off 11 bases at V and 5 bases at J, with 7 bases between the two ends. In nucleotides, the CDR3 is TGTGCCGGGGGGAACAATGAGCAGTTCTTC. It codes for CAGGNNEQFF.

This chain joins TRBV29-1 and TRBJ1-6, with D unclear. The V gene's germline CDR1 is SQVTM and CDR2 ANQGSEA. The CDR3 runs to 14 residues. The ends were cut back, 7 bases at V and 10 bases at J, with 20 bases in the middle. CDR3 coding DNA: TGCAGCGCCCAAGAAGGACGAGTTGGCTCACCCCTCCACTTT. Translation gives CSAQEGRVGSPLHF.

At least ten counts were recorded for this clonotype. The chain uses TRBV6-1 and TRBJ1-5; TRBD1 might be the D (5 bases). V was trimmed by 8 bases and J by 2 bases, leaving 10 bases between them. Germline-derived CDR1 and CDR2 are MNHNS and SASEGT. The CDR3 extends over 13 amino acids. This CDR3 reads CASLGGGNQPQHF. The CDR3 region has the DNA TGTGCCAGCCTCGGGGGTGGCAATCAGCCCCAGCATTTT.

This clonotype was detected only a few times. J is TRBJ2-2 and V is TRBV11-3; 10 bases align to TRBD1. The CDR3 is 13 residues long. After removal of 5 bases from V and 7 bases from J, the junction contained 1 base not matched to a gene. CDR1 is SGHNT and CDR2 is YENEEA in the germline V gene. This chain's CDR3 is CASSRTGGGELFF. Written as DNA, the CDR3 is TGTGCCAGCAGCAGGACAGGGGGCGGGGAGCTGTTTTTT.

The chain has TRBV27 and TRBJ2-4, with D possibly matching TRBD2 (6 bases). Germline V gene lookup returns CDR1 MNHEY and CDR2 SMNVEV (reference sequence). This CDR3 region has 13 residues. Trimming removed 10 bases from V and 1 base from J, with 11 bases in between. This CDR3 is CATGAGAKNIQYF. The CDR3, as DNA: TGTGCCACCGGTGCGGGGGCCAAAAACATTCAGTACTTC.

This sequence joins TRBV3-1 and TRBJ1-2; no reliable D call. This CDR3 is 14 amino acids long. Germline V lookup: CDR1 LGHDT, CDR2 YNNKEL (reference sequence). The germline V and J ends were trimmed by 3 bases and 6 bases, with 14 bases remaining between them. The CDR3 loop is CASSHSTGANGYTF. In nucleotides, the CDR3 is TGTGCCAGCAGCCATTCCACGGGAGCTAATGGCTACACCTTC.

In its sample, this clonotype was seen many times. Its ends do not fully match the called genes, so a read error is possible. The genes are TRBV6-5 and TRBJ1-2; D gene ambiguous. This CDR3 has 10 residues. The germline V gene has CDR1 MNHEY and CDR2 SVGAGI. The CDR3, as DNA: TGTGCCCGCAGGAACTATGGCTACACCTTC. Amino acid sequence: CARRNYGYTF.

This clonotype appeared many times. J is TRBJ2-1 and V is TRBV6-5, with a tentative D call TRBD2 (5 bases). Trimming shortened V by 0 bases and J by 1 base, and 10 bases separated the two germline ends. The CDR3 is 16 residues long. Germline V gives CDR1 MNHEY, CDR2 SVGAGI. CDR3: CASSYSASLSYNEQFF. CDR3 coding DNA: TGTGCCAGCAGTTACTCGGCTAGCCTGTCCTACAATGAGCAGTTCTTC.

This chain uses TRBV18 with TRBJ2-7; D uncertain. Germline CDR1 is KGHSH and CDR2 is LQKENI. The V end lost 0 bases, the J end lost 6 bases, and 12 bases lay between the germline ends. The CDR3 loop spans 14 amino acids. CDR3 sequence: CASSPPPPLSEQYF. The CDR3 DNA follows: TGTGCCAGCTCACCACCCCCTCCCCTCTCCGAGCAGTACTTC.

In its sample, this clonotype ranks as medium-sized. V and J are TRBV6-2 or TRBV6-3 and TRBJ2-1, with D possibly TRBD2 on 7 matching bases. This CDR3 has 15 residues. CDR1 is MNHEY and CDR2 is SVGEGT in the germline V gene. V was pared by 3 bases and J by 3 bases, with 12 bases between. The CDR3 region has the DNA TGTGCCAGCAGTTATTCGGGGGGCGACTACAATGAGCAGTTCTTC. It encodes CASSYSGGDYNEQFF.

The CDR3 sequence is CASSVPGQGRRRNQPQHF. The CDR3 nucleotides read TGTGCCAGCAGCGTACCGGGACAGGGGCGTCGTAGAAATCAGCCCCAGCATTTT. The chain carries TRBV5-4 and TRBJ1-5, with TRBD1 matching 10 bases. The CDR3 has 18 residues. J lost 4 bases, V lost 4 bases, and 14 bases had no gene match. Per germline, CDR1 SGHNT and CDR2 YYREEE (reference sequence). Variable domain in full (rest from reference TRBV5-4 and TRBJ1-5): ETGVTQSPTHLIKTRGQQVTLRCSSQSGHNTVSWYQQALGQGPQFIFQYYREEENGRGNFPPRFSGLQFPNYSSELNVNALELDDSALYLCASSVPGQGRRRNQPQHFGDGTRLSIL.

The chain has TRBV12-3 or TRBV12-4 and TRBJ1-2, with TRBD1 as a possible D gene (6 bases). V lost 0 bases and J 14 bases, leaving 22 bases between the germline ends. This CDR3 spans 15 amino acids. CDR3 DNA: TGTGCCAGCAGTTTAGCCTCGGGGGCCGGGTTGTCGAAAACCTTC. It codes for CASSLASGAGLSKTF.

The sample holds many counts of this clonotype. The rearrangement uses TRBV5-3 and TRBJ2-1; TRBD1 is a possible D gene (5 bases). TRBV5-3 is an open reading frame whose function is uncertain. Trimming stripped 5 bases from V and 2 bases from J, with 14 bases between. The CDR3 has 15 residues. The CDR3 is CARSRGPDPYNEQFF. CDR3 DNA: TGTGCCAGAAGTAGGGGCCCCGACCCCTACAATGAGCAGTTCTTC.

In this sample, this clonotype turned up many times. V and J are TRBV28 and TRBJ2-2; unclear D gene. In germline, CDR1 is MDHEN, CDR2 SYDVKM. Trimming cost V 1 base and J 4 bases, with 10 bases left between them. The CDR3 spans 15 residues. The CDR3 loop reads CASSLFSAITGELFF. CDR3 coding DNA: TGTGCCAGCAGTTTATTTTCGGCTATCACCGGGGAGCTGTTTTTT.

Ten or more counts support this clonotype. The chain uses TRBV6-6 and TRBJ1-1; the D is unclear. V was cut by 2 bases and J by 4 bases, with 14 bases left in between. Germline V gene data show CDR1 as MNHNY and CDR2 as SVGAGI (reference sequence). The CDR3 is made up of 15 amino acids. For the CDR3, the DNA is TGTGCCAGCAGTTACCCGGACGGCAGGACCACTGAAGCTTTCTTT. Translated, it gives CASSYPDGRTTEAFF.

CDR3 sequence (DNA): TGCGCCAGCAGCCTCCCTGCGGCTAGCGGGGGCCGCTCCTACAATGAGCAGTTCTTC. It codes for CASSLPAASGGRSYNEQFF. This chain uses TRBV4-1 with TRBJ2-1; 10 positions agree with TRBD2. The junction had 12 bases not matched to a gene; V was cut back by 4 bases and J by 0 bases. The CDR3 has 19 amino acids. Germline values: CDR1 MGHRA, CDR2 YSYEKL.

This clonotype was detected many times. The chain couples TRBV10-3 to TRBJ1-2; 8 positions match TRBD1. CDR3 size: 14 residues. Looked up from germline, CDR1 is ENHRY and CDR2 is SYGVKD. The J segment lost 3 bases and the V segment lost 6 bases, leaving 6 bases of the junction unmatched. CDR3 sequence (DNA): TGTGCCATCAGCGCGGGGACAGGAGACTATGGCTACACCTTC. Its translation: CAISAGTGDYGYTF.